This T cell receptor (beta chain) appears in the sequencing data of a study of read filtering for tumor transcriptome and immune sequencing. Study-level information: R-ISS stage counts were eight or nine for I, roughly 15 for II, about seven for III.

This library used roughly 0.4 ug RNA and molecular barcoded adaptors spanning alpha/delta and beta/gamma chains. A single record per CDR3 protein comes from TCRdb applying MiXCR to the reads. The sample contains 62,000 or so distinct CDR3 sequences, approximately 22% of which appear only once. The CDR3 is 16 residues long. V lost 5 bases to trimming and J lost 3 bases; unmatched junction nucleotides: 11. CDR1 is LGHNT and CDR2 is FRNRAP in the germline V gene. This clonotype occurred many times. Its antigen is undetermined. Notes on the study in general: Compared with RNA-seq, IR-seq gave much higher clonotype depth and reliability. In IR-seq, single-read clonotypes were around 80% of clonotypes but 3.5% to 4% of reads. The CD138-negative fraction was mixed bone marrow immune cells, not pure T cells.

This rearrangement joins TRBV12-5 to TRBJ2-3; 7 nucleotides line up with TRBD2. Material: a population of CD138-negative cells sorted from bone marrow. This receptor was identified in a donor at least 40 years old with multiple myeloma. The DNA of the CDR3 is TGTGCTAGTGGTCCCCCGACCCCCGGGGGGACAGATACGCAGTATTTT. This sequence encodes CASGPPTPGGTDTQYF.